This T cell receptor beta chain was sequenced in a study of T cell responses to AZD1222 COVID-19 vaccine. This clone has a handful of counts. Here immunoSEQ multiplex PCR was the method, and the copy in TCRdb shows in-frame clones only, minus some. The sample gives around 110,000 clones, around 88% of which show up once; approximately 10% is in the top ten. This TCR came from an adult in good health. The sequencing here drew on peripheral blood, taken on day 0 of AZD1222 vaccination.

The CDR3 coding sequence is TGTGCCAGCAGCCAAGATCTAATCCGGGACAGGGGCCAAGATACGCAGTATTTT. This codes for CASSQDLIRDRGQDTQYF. The chain carries TRBV4-2 and TRBJ2-3, with 10 nucleotides matching TRBD1. The CDR3 is 18 amino acids. J was trimmed by 5 bases and V by 0 bases; bases with no gene match: 11. CDR1 and CDR2 (germline): LGHNA, YNFKEQ.